This TCR beta chain was profiled in a study of blood T cell repertoires in COVID-19. Study as a whole: Nucleic acid was either cDNA or gDNA, and it came from T cells, B-cell-depleted T cells, or PBMCs.

Profiled with immunoSEQ multiplex PCR; TCRdb holds only in-frame clones, not every one. The repertoire holds roughly 180,000 clones, with approximately 85% as singletons. The sequenced material came from peripheral blood. The TCR originated in a man older than 75 with COVID-19, enrolled during active disease.

The CDR3 sequence is CASSEARGQGVNTEAFF. As DNA, the CDR3 is TGTGCCAGCAGTGAAGCGCGGGGTCAGGGTGTGAACACTGAAGCTTTCTTT. The rearrangement joins TRBV6-1 to TRBJ1-1; tentatively, D is TRBD1 (5 bases). CDR3 length equals 17 residues. The V gene lost 0 bases and the J gene lost 0 bases, with 14 bases spanning the gap. Germline CDR1 is MNHNS and CDR2 is SASEGT.